Presented here are 20 T cell receptor beta chains from one specimen sequenced in a study of cytomegalovirus exposure and HLA in healthy donors. TCRdb's copy holds only in-frame clones and misses some; the assay was immunoSEQ multiplex PCR. The sample records approximately 200,000 clones, around nine tenths being singletons. Sequences were obtained from PBMCs. Receptor source: a woman between 18 and 29 years old in good health and CMV-seronegative.

The gene calls are TRBV4-1 and TRBJ2-3, with unresolved D. The CDR3 totals 16 residues. The germline CDR1 and CDR2 sequences are MGHRA and YSYEKL. Between the trimmed V and J ends, which lost 4 bases and 0 bases, there was a span of 14 bases. In nucleotides, the CDR3 is TGCGCCAGCAGCCCCCGACGTCGGCGGAGCACAGATACGCAGTATTTT. This codes for CASSPRRRRSTDTQYF.

CDR3 DNA: TGCGCCAGCAGCCCGGGTGAACTAGCGGGAGAAGAGACCCAGTACTTC. It is translated as CASSPGELAGEETQYF. The genes are TRBV5-1 and TRBJ2-5; 11 positions match TRBD2. Germline lookup yields CDR1 SGHRS and CDR2 YFSETQ. J lost 3 bases, V lost 4 bases, and 8 bases had no gene match. This CDR3 contains 16 residues.

V and J are TRBV11-2 and TRBJ2-2, with 8 bases that match TRBD2. With 4 bases clipped from V and 3 bases from J, the junction kept 7 bases outside the gene matches. The germline CDR1 and CDR2 sequences are SGHAT and FQNNGV. The CDR3 is 16 residues long. CDR3 region: CASSSGGGRDTGELFF. The CDR3 DNA sequence: TGTGCCAGCAGCTCAGGCGGGGGGCGCGACACCGGGGAGCTGTTTTTT.

The gene calls are TRBV11-2 and TRBJ2-1, with 8 bases matching TRBD2. The CDR3 extends over 15 amino acids. CDR1 SGHAT and CDR2 FQNNGV come from the germline V gene. V lost 2 bases, J lost 7 bases, and 7 bases stayed unmatched. CDR3 sequence reads: CASSLIGTRENEQFF. CDR3 coding DNA: TGTGCCAGCAGCTTAATTGGGACTAGGGAAAATGAGCAGTTCTTC. The whole variable domain, remainder taken from reference TRBV11-2 and TRBJ2-1, is EAGVAQSPRYKIIEKRQSVAFWCNPISGHATLYWYQQILGQGPKLLIQFQNNGVVDDSQLPKDRFSAERLKGVDSTLKIQPAKLEDSAVYLCASSLIGTRENEQFFGPGTRLTVL.

The chain employs TRBV5-6 and TRBJ1-4; the D gene is possibly TRBD1 (6 bases). CDR1 and CDR2 from the germline V gene are SGHDT and YYEEEE. The V gene lost 4 bases and the J gene lost 0 bases, with 13 bases spanning the gap. CDR3 length equals 16 residues. CDR3: CASSLDSLATNEKLFF. The CDR3 DNA is TGTGCCAGCAGCCTGGACAGCCTGGCAACTAATGAAAAACTGTTTTTT.

Only a few counts were recorded for this clone. The V call is TRBV10-3, the J call TRBJ2-7; 11 bases line up with TRBD2. Unmatched junction bases numbered 5, after V lost 3 bases and J lost 1 base. The CDR3 length is 16 residues. Germline-derived CDR1 and CDR2 are ENHRY and SYGVKD. CDR3 protein: CAISDTSGSGSYEQYF. The CDR3 DNA reads TGTGCCATCAGTGATACTAGCGGGAGCGGGTCCTACGAGCAGTACTTC.

V gene TRBV11-2 combines with J gene TRBJ1-2; a possible D gene is TRBD1 (5 bases). Germline CDR1 reads SGHAT; CDR2 reads FQNNGV. Trimming cost V 3 bases and J 5 bases, with 16 bases left between them. The CDR3 totals 15 residues. The CDR3 DNA follows: TGTGCCAGCAGCTTCAGGGCTTACGAATCATATGGCTACACCTTC. It is translated as CASSFRAYESYGYTF.

The chain has TRBV5-1 and TRBJ2-1, with TRBD2 identical over 7 bases. Germline-derived CDR1 and CDR2 are SGHRS and YFSETQ. V shed 0 bases and J 5 bases; nucleotides not matched to a gene: 5. CDR3 length equals 15 residues. Here the CDR3 reads CASSLAPRENNEQFF. The CDR3 bases are TGCGCCAGCAGCTTGGCACCGCGGGAGAACAATGAGCAGTTCTTC.

V usage is TRBV10-3 and J usage is TRBJ2-2; a possible D gene is TRBD2 (6 bases). Germline V lookup: CDR1 ENHRY, CDR2 SYGVKD. The CDR3 length is 13 residues. The V and J ends lost 4 bases and 3 bases respectively, with 6 bases between them. The CDR3 nucleotides are TGTGCCATCAGTGGACTAGACACCGGGGAGCTGTTTTTT. Protein sequence: CAISGLDTGELFF.

The chain joins TRBV28 to TRBJ2-2; 8 nucleotides line up with TRBD2. This CDR3 region has 16 residues. Germline CDR1 and CDR2: MDHEN and SYDVKM. The trim removed 2 bases at V and 5 bases at J, leaving 7 bases unmatched. This chain's CDR3 is CASSLTTSGGTGELFF. CDR3 nucleotide sequence: TGTGCCAGCAGTTTAACAACTAGCGGAGGGACCGGGGAGCTGTTTTTT. The full variable domain, completed using reference TRBV28 and TRBJ2-2, is DVKVTQSSRYLVKRTGEKVFLECVQDMDHENMFWYRQDPGLGLRLIYFSYDVKMKEKGDIPEGYSVSREKKERFSLILESASTNQTSMYLCASSLTTSGGTGELFFGEGSRLTVL.

The chain joins TRBV19 to TRBJ1-1, with 9 bases lining up with TRBD1. This CDR3 is built from 13 residues. Germline values: CDR1 LNHDA, CDR2 SQIVND (reference sequence). The trim removed 8 bases at V and 0 bases at J, leaving 1 base unmatched. DNA for the CDR3: TGTGCCAGTGGACAGGGGTTGAACACTGAAGCTTTCTTT. Translating it yields CASGQGLNTEAFF.

The gene calls are TRBV5-1 and TRBJ2-7, with 12 bases fitting TRBD1. The length of the CDR3 is 15 residues. Germline loops: CDR1 SGHRS, CDR2 YFSETQ. Trimming cost V 4 bases and J 5 bases; bases outside gene matches: 7. The CDR3 is CASSHPGTGGDEQYF. In nucleotides, the CDR3 is TGCGCCAGCAGCCATCCCGGGACAGGGGGCGACGAGCAGTACTTC.

This sequence joins TRBV7-2 and TRBJ2-7; the D is unclear. V lost 1 base and J 8 bases, leaving 6 bases between the germline ends. The germline gives CDR1 SGHTA, CDR2 FQGNSA. The CDR3 has 11 residues. The CDR3 is CASSLVEQQYF. The CDR3 DNA reads TGTGCCAGCAGCTTAGTCGAGCAGCAGTACTTC. The full variable domain, in which reference TRBV7-2 and TRBJ2-7 provide the parts outside the CDR3, is GAGVSQSPSNKVTEKGKDVELRCDPISGHTALYWYRQSLGQGLEFLIYFQGNSAPDKSGLPSDRFSAERTGGSVSTLTIQRTQQEDSAVYLCASSLVEQQYFGPGTRLTVT.

The V gene is TRBV28, the J gene TRBJ2-7; 7 bases fit TRBD1. The junction had 4 bases not matched to a gene; V was cut back by 6 bases and J by 2 bases. The CDR3 consists of 13 residues. Germline CDR1 and CDR2: MDHEN and SYDVKM. This CDR3 reads CASRTGAAYEQYF. CDR3 bases: TGTGCCAGCAGAACAGGGGCCGCCTACGAGCAGTACTTC.

The chain carries TRBV9 and TRBJ2-1, with a possible D match to TRBD2 (6 bases). The length of the CDR3 is 15 residues. The germline gives CDR1 SGDLS, CDR2 YYNGEE. The ends were cut back, 4 bases at V and 7 bases at J, with 18 bases in the middle. The CDR3 loop reads CASSPQLALLNEQFF. CDR3 DNA: TGTGCCAGCAGCCCCCAACTAGCTCTGCTTAATGAGCAGTTCTTC.

The chain combines TRBV4-2 with TRBJ2-3, with D perhaps TRBD2 (6 bases). Germline loops: CDR1 LGHNA, CDR2 YNFKEQ. CDR3 length: 17 residues. The V gene lost 0 bases and the J gene lost 0 bases, with 13 bases spanning the gap. The CDR3 sequence: CASSQDGSGDSTDTQYF. Here the CDR3 DNA reads TGTGCCAGCAGCCAAGACGGGAGCGGAGACAGCACAGATACGCAGTATTTT.

The chain is built from TRBV28 and TRBJ2-1; TRBD2 agrees at 7 bases. With V trimmed by 5 bases and J by 4 bases, 8 bases remained unmatched. Germline CDR1 and CDR2: MDHEN and SYDVKM. The CDR3 runs 15 residues. In nucleotides, the CDR3 is TGTGCCAGCAGTACGGCTAGCGGTGGGTACAATGAGCAGTTCTTC. Residues: CASSTASGGYNEQFF.

The rearrangement links TRBV6-1 to TRBJ1-2; D may be TRBD1 (6 bases). This CDR3 is 14 amino acids long. The germline V gene has CDR1 MNHNS and CDR2 SASEGT. The germline V and J ends were trimmed by 1 base and 7 bases, with 13 bases remaining between them. The CDR3 DNA is TGTGCCAGCAGTGAAGGTACCCAGGGGTCTGGCTACACCTTC. It translates to CASSEGTQGSGYTF.

Comment on this clone: Other nucleotide sequences from this sample produce the same CDR3. The chain uses TRBV4-1 and TRBJ2-5; 9 nucleotides match TRBD1. V gave up 1 base and J gave up 4 bases; unmatched junction bases: 1. The CDR3 contains 14 residues. Germline-derived CDR1 and CDR2 are MGHRA and YSYEKL. The CDR3 loop is CASSQVTGGETQYF. The CDR3 nucleotides are TGCGCCAGCAGCCAAGTGACAGGGGGAGAGACCCAGTACTTC.

This rearrangement joins TRBV18 to TRBJ2-3, with TRBD2 matching over 11 bases. The CDR3 is 16 residues long. Trimming took 3 bases from V and 0 from J; bases not matched to a gene: 2. Germline V gene sequence: CDR1 KGHSH, CDR2 LQKENI. CDR3 residues: CASSPWTSGSTDTQYF. The DNA of the CDR3 is TGTGCCAGCTCACCGTGGACTAGCGGGAGCACAGATACGCAGTATTTT.